This is a list of T cell receptor beta chains from one sample in a study of blood T cell repertoires in COVID-19. This table comes from immunoSEQ multiplex PCR, and its TCRdb copy is limited to in-frame clones, with some not included. The sample carries hundreds of thousands of clones, around 87% recorded once. The sequenced sample was PBMCs or T cells enriched from blood (not recorded which). Receptors were obtained from a woman in her forties or fifties who had recovered from COVID-19. Both conserved end residues are trimmed from each CDR3. The order of the fields is J gene, V gene, clone size, CDR3 protein. The listing skips clone size in some rows; elsewhere it reads once, few, many or a size class.

>TRBJ2-1|TRBV12-5|once
ASGSTTSGRYNEQF
>TRBJ1-1|TRBV19|.
ASSIDGTLNTEAF
>TRBJ2-1|TRBV7-3|.
ASSLSGLAAMGGEQF
>TRBJ2-2|TRBV5-4|few
ASSFNLPTGELF
>TRBJ2-7|TRBV5-1|.
ASSPDRVREQY
>TRBJ1-2|TRBV5-1|.
ASSPAVGRDYYGYT
>TRBJ2-2|TRBV9|.
ASSSGTGSTGELF
>TRBJ1-1|TRBV5-6|.
ASSYFTNPGQLNTEAF
>TRBJ2-7|TRBV7-9|once
ASSSDRGRLDEQY
>TRBJ1-2|TRBV30|.
AWSVLGQGANYGYT
>TRBJ2-2|TRBV21-1|once
ASSKEKCGGPGPGELF
>TRBJ1-2|TRBV28|.
ASSLAGYFYGYT
>TRBJ2-7|TRBV9|.
ASSVGSGGGEQY
>TRBJ2-1|TRBV18|.
ASSPPSGNYNEQF
>TRBJ2-7|TRBV6-5|.
ASRRDRGNYEQY
>TRBJ1-2|TRBV29-1|.
SVGQGDGYT
>TRBJ2-1|TRBV19|.
ASRWSGGYNEQF
>TRBJ1-5|TRBV4-1|.
ASSQLGSNNQPQH
>TRBJ1-5|TRBV7-2|.
ASSYRGNQPQH
>TRBJ1-2|TRBV5-1|.
ASSLGELYGYT
>TRBJ2-1|TRBV7-9|.
ASSPPLAGHNEQF
>TRBJ2-1|TRBV3-1/TRBV3-2|.
ASSRRTGLYNEQF